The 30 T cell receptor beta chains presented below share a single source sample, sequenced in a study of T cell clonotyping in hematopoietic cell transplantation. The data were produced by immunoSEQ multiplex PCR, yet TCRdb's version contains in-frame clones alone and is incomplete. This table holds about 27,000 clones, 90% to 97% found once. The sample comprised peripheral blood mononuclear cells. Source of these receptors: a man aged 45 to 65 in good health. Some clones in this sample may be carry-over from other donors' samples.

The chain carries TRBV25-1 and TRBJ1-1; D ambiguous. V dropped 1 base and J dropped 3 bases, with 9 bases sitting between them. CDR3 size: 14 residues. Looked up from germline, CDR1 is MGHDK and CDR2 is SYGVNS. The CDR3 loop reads CASSESPGYTEAFF. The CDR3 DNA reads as TGTGCCAGCAGTGAATCTCCGGGGTACACTGAAGCTTTCTTT.

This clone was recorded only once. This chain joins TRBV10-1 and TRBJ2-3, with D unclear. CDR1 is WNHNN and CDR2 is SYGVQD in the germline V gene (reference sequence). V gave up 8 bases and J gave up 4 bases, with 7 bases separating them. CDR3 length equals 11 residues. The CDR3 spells CASSSADTQYF. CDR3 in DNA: TGCGCCAGCTCCTCTGCAGATACGCAGTATTTT.

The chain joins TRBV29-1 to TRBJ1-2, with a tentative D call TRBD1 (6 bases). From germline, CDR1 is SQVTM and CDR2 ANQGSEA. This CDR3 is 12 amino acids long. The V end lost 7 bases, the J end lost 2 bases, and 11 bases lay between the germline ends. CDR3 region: CSGGGQNYGYTF. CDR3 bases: TGCAGCGGGGGCGGACAGAACTATGGCTACACCTTC.

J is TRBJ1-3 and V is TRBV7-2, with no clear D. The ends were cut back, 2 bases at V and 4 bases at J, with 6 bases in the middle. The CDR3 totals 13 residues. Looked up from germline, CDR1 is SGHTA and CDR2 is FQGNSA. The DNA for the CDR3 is TGTGCCAGCAGCTTAAGAAACGGAAACACCATATATTTT. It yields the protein CASSLRNGNTIYF.

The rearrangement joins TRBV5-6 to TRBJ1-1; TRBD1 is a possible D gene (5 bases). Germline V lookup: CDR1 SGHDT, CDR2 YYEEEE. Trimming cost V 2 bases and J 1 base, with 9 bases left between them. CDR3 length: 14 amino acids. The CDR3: CASSLGTGNTEAFF. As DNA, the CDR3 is TGTGCCAGCAGCTTAGGGACGGGGAACACTGAAGCTTTCTTT.

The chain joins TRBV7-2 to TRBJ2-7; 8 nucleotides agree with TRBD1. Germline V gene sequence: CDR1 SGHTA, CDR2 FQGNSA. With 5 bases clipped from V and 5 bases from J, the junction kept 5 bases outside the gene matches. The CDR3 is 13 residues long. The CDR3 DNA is TGTGCCAGCAGCACTCGACAGGGGAACGAGCAGTACTTC. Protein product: CASSTRQGNEQYF.

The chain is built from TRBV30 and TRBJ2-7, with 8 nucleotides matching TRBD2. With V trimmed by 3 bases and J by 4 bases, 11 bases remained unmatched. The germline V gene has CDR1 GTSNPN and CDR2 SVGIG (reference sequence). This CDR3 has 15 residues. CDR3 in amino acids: CAWRIEYGGGYEQYF. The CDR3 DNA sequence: TGTGCCTGGAGAATAGAGTACGGCGGGGGGTACGAGCAGTACTTC.

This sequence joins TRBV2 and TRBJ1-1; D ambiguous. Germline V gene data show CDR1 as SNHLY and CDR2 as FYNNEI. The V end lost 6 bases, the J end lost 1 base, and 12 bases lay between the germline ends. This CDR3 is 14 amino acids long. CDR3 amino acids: CASRRVSGNTEAFF. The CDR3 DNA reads TGTGCCAGCAGACGGGTATCAGGGAACACTGAAGCTTTCTTT.

The CDR3 region is CASSVELGAPNEKLFF. The CDR3 DNA reads TGTGCCAGCAGTGTTGAATTGGGGGCACCTAATGAAAAACTGTTTTTT. This chain joins TRBV25-1 and TRBJ1-4; D may be TRBD1 (6 bases). The CDR3 is 16 amino acids. Trimming took off 4 bases at V and 3 bases at J, with 15 bases between the two ends. Germline V lookup: CDR1 MGHDK, CDR2 SYGVNS. Together with reference TRBV25-1 and TRBJ1-4, the CDR3 gives the full variable domain: EADIYQTPRYLVIGTGKKITLECSQTMGHDKMYWYQQDPGMELHLIHYSYGVNSTEKGDLSSESTVSRIRTEHFPLTLESARPSHTSQYLCASSVELGAPNEKLFFGSGTQLSVL.

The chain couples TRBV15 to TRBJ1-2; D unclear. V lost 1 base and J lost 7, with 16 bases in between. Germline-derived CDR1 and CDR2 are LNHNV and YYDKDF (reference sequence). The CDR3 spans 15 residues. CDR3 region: CATSRGEEGLGGYTF. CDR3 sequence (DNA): TGTGCCACCAGCAGAGGGGAAGAGGGATTAGGTGGCTACACCTTC.

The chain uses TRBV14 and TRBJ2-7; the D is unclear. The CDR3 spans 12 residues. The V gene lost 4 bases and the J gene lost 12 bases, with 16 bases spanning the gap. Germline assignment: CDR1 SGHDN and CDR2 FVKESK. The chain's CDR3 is CASSPNTGRRYF. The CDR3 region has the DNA TGTGCCAGCAGCCCGAACACCGGGCGGCGGTACTTC.

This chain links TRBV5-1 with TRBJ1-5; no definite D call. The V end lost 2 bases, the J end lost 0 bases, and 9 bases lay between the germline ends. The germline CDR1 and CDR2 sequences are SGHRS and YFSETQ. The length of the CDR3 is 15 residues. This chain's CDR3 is CASSLDGNSNQPQHF. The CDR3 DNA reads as TGCGCCAGCAGCTTAGACGGAAATAGCAATCAGCCCCAGCATTTT.

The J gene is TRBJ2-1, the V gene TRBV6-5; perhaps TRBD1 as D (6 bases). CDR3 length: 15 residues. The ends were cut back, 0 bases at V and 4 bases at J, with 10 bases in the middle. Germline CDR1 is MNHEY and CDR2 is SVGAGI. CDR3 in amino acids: CASSYSGTFYNEQFF. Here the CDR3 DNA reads TGTGCCAGCAGTTACTCCGGGACATTTTACAATGAGCAGTTCTTC.

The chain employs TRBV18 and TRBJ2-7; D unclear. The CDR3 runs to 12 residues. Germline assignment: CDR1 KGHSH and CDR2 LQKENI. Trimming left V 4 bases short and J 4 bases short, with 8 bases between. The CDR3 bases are TGTGCCAGCTCACAGCAGGTATACGAGCAGTACTTC. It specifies CASSQQVYEQYF.

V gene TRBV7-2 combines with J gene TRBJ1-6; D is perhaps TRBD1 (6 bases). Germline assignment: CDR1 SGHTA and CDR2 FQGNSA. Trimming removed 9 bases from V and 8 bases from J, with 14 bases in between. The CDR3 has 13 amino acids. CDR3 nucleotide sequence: TGTGCCAGTAGGGTGAGGGGGGATTCACCCCTCCACTTT. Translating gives CASRVRGDSPLHF.

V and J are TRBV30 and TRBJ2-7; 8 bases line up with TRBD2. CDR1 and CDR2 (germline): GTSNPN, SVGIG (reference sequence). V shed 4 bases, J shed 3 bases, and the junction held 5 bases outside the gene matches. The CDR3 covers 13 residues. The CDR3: CAWTAGGLYEQYF. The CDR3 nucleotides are TGTGCCTGGACCGCGGGAGGACTCTACGAGCAGTACTTC.

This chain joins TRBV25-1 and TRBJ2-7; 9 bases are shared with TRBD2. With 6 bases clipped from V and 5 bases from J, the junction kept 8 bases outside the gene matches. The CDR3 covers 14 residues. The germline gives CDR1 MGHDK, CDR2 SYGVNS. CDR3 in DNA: TGTGCCAGCAGCCGAGCGGGGGGCCCTCACGAGCAGTACTTC. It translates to CASSRAGGPHEQYF.

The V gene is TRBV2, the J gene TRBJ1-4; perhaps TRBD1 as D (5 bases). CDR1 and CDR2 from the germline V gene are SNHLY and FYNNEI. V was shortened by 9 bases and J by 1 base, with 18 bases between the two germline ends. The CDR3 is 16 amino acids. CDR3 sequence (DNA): TGTGCCAGTAACAGTGAGGAGGGGCTAACTAATGAAAAACTGTTTTTT. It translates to CASNSEEGLTNEKLFF.

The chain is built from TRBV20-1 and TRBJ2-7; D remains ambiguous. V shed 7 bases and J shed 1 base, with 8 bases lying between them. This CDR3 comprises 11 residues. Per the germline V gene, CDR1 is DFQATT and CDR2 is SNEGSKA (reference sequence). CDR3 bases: TGCAGTGGATCCAGATCCTACGAGCAGTACTTC. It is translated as CSGSRSYEQYF.

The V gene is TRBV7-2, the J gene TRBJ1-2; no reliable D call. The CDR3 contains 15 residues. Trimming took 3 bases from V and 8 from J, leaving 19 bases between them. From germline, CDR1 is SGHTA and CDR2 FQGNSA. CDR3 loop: CASSFVGSGGGGYTF. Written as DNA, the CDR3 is TGTGCCAGCAGCTTTGTAGGGAGCGGCGGAGGGGGCTACACCTTC.

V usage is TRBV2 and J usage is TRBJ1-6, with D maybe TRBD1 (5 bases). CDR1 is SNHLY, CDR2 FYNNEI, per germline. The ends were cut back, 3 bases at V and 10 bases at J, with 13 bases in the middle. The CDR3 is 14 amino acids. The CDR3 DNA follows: TGTGCCAGCAGTGAGGACCAGGGTAGCTCACCCCTCCACTTT. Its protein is CASSEDQGSSPLHF. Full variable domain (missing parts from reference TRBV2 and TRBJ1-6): EPEVTQTPSHQVTQMGQEVILRCVPISNHLYFYWYRQILGQKVEFLVSFYNNEISEKSEIFDDQFSVERPDGSNFTLKIRSTKLEDSAMYFCASSEDQGSSPLHFGNGTRLTVT.

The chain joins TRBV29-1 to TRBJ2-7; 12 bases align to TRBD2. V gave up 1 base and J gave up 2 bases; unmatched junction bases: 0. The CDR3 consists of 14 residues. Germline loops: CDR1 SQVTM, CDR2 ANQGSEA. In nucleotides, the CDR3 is TGCAGCGTTGAAGGGACTAGCGGGGCCTACGAGCAGTACTTC. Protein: CSVEGTSGAYEQYF.

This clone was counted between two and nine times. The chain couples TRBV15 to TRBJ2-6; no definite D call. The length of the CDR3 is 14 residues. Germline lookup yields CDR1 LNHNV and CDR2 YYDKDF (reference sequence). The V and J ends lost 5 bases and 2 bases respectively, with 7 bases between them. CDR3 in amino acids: CATSDPPGANVLTF. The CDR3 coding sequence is TGTGCCACCAGCGACCCCCCTGGGGCCAACGTCCTGACTTTC. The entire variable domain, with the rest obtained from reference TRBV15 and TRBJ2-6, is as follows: DAMVIQNPRYQVTQFGKPVTLSCSQTLNHNVMYWYQQKSSQAPKLLFHYYDKDFNNEADTPDNFQSRRPNTSFCFLDIRSPGLGDTAMYLCATSDPPGANVLTFGAGSRLTVL.

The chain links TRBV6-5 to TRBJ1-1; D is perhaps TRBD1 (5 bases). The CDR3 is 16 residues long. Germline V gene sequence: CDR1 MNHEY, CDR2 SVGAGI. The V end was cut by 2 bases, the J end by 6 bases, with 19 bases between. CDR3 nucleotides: TGTGCCAGCAGTTACAACGCGGCAGATCAGGGCGCTGAAGCTTTCTTT. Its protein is CASSYNAADQGAEAFF.

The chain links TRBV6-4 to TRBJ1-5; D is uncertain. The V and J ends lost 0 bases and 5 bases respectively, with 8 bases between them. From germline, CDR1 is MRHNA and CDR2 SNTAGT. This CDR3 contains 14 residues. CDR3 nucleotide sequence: TGTGCCAGCAGTGACTCGAGAGGTCATCAGCCCCAGCATTTT. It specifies CASSDSRGHQPQHF.

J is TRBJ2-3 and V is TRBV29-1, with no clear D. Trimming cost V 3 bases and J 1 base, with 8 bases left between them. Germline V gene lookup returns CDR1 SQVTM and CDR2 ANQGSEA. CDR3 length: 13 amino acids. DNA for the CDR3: TGCAGCGTTGAGAACAGAGGCACAGATACGCAGTATTTT. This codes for CSVENRGTDTQYF.

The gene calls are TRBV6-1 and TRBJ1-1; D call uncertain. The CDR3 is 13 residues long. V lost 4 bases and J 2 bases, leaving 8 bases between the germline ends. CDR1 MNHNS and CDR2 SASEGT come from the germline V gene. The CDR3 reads CASSGRLNTEAFF. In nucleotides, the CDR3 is TGTGCCAGCAGTGGGAGATTAAACACTGAAGCTTTCTTT.

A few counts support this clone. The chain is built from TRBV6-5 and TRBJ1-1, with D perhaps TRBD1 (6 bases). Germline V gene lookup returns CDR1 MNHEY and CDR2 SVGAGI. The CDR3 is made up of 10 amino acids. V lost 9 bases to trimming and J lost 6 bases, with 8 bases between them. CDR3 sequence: CASQGSEAFF. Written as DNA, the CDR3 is TGTGCCAGTCAGGGGTCTGAAGCTTTCTTT.

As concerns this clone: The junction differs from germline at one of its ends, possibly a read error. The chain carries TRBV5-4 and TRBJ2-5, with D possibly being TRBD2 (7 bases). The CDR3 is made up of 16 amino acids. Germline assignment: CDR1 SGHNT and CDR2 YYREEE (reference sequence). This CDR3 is CASSLPGGGYQETQYF. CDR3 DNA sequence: TGTGCCAGCAGCCTACCTGGCGGGGGCTACCAGGAGACCCAGTACTTC.

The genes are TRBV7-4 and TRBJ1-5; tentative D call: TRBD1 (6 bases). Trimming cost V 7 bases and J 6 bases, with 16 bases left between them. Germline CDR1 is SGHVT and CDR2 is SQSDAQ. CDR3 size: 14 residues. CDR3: CASTPGGGCQPQHF. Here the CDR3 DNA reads TGTGCCAGCACCCCGGGAGGGGGATGTCAGCCCCAGCATTTT.